Detailed here is one T cell receptor beta chain. Profiling relied on immunoSEQ multiplex PCR, and the TCRdb table lists in-frame clones only, not all of them. The data show 75,000 to 95,000 clones, with 85% to 95% seen just once and approximately 0.97% held by the top ten. The sample originates from a study of T cell changes during pregnancy in multiple sclerosis. Looked up from germline, CDR1 is ENHRY and CDR2 is SYGVKD. V shed 11 bases and J 3 bases; nucleotides not matched to a gene: 9. The CDR3 spans 14 residues. The origin of this receptor is a female donor with multiple sclerosis, enrolled in a pregnancy study. V usage is TRBV10-3 and J usage is TRBJ1-5; TRBD1 matches 8 bases. Sample: peripheral blood, taken before pregnancy. In DNA form, the CDR3 reads TGTGCCTCCCATAAGACAGGGGACAATCAGCCCCAGCATTTT. This translates into CASHKTGDNQPQHF.